Below are 31 T cell receptor beta chains sequenced from a single sample in a study of blood T cell repertoires in COVID-19. The data were produced by immunoSEQ multiplex PCR, yet TCRdb's version contains in-frame clones alone and is incomplete. Here the sample spans approximately 300,000 clones, roughly 87% being singletons. The specimen was peripheral blood. These receptors all come from a man aged 50 to 59 with active or convalescent COVID-19.

For the CDR3, the DNA is TGCAGCGTTGTGGGGGGACTAGCGATCCGCACAGATACGCAGTATTTT. It codes for CSVVGGLAIRTDTQYF. This sequence joins TRBV29-1 and TRBJ2-3, with TRBD2 matching over 10 bases. This CDR3 contains 16 residues. CDR1 SQVTM and CDR2 ANQGSEA come from the germline V gene. V dropped 4 bases and J dropped 1; count of bases not matched to a gene: 8.

The chain employs TRBV3-1 (or the pseudogene TRBV3-2) and TRBJ1-2; tentatively, D is TRBD1 (5 bases). The germline V and J ends were trimmed by 0 bases and 8 bases, with 13 bases remaining between them. CDR1 is LGHDT, CDR2 YNNKEL, per germline (reference sequence). CDR3 size: 14 residues. Here the CDR3 DNA reads TGTGCCAGCAGCCAAGACGCAGGGCGGAGCGGCTACACCTTC. Protein product: CASSQDAGRSGYTF.

The chain couples TRBV28 to TRBJ1-6; 10 bases line up with TRBD1. The germline V gene has CDR1 MDHEN and CDR2 SYDVKM. After removal of 6 bases from V and 1 base from J, the junction contained 3 bases not matched to a gene. The CDR3 is 16 amino acids. Here the CDR3 DNA reads TGTGCCAGCAGGAGACAGGGGGCATCCTATAATTCACCCCTCCACTTT. Residues: CASRRQGASYNSPLHF. Based on the CDR3 plus reference TRBV28 and TRBJ1-6, the full variable domain is DVKVTQSSRYLVKRTGEKVFLECVQDMDHENMFWYRQDPGLGLRLIYFSYDVKMKEKGDIPEGYSVSREKKERFSLILESASTNQTSMYLCASRRQGASYNSPLHFGNGTRLTVT.

The gene calls are TRBV5-1 and TRBJ1-4; 7 nucleotides match TRBD1. The CDR3 is 14 amino acids. Germline CDR1 reads SGHRS; CDR2 reads YFSETQ. With V trimmed by 4 bases and J by 5 bases, 5 bases remained unmatched. The chain's CDR3 is CASSQGGTNEKLFF. The CDR3 region has the DNA TGCGCCAGCAGCCAAGGGGGCACCAATGAAAAACTGTTTTTT.

The chain combines TRBV2 with TRBJ2-1; TRBD2 agrees at 7 bases. Germline-derived CDR1 and CDR2 are SNHLY and FYNNEI. V lost 5 bases to trimming and J lost 6 bases; unmatched junction nucleotides: 10. The CDR3 loop spans 15 amino acids. The CDR3 region has the DNA TGTGCCAGCAGTAGACTAGCCACTTTCGGCAATGAGCAGTTCTTC. Its translation: CASSRLATFGNEQFF.

The V call is TRBV5-1, the J call TRBJ2-5; 7 bases agree with TRBD2. Looked up from germline, CDR1 is SGHRS and CDR2 is YFSETQ. CDR3 length equals 14 residues. V lost 3 bases and J lost 7; bases outside the gene matches: 9. For the CDR3, the DNA is TGCGCCAGCAGCTATGGGGACTATGAAGGGACCCAGTACTTC. Its translation: CASSYGDYEGTQYF.

This clone was picked up a small number of times. The chain is built from TRBV4-2 and TRBJ1-1, with D perhaps matching TRBD1 (5 bases). Per the germline V gene, CDR1 is LGHNA and CDR2 is YNFKEQ. This CDR3 contains 15 residues. V was cut by 0 bases and J by 11 bases, with 19 bases left in between. The CDR3 DNA sequence: TGTGCCAGCAGCCAAGATCCCTCCAGGACAAGTGAGGCTTTCTTT. This codes for CASSQDPSRTSEAFF.

The chain has TRBV10-3 and TRBJ1-1; 9 bases fit TRBD1. With V trimmed by 6 bases and J by 4 bases, 3 bases remained unmatched. There are 13 residues in the CDR3. Per the germline V gene, CDR1 is ENHRY and CDR2 is SYGVKD. The CDR3 region is CAISLGQGTEAFF. In DNA form, the CDR3 reads TGTGCCATCAGCCTGGGACAGGGCACTGAAGCTTTCTTT.

V is TRBV3-1 (or the pseudogene TRBV3-2) and J is TRBJ2-4; TRBD2 matches 7 bases. CDR3 length: 17 residues. V trimming: 1 base; J trimming: 0 bases; junction bases outside the gene matches: 6. Germline V CDR1 and CDR2: LGHDT, YNNKEL (reference sequence). The CDR3 loop is CASSQVGVAGAKNIQYF. The DNA for the CDR3 is TGTGCCAGCAGCCAAGTTGGGGTAGCGGGAGCCAAAAACATTCAGTACTTC.

The chain has TRBV5-4 and TRBJ2-2; 7 bases are a match to TRBD2. This CDR3 has 16 residues. The V and J ends lost 1 base and 1 base, in that order; junction bases with no gene match: 4. The V gene's germline CDR1 is SGHNT and CDR2 YYREEE (reference sequence). CDR3 in amino acids: CASSLLVAGNTGELFF. The CDR3 DNA reads TGTGCCAGCAGCTTGTTAGTAGCGGGGAACACCGGGGAGCTGTTTTTT.

V and J are TRBV2 and TRBJ2-3; a weak D match, TRBD1 (6 bases). CDR3 size: 13 residues. The ends were cut back, 4 bases at V and 5 bases at J, with 10 bases in the middle. Germline lookup yields CDR1 SNHLY and CDR2 FYNNEI. CDR3 in amino acids: CASSGEQGDTQYF. The CDR3 coding sequence is TGTGCCAGCAGTGGAGAACAGGGAGATACGCAGTATTTT.

The chain employs TRBV6-5 and TRBJ2-1; D is possibly TRBD2 (5 bases). Looked up from germline, CDR1 is MNHEY and CDR2 is SVGAGI. The length of the CDR3 is 13 residues. V gave up 7 bases and J gave up 4 bases, with 11 bases separating them. CDR3 bases: TGTGCCAGCAAACGGGATGGGTACAATGAGCAGTTCTTC. This sequence encodes CASKRDGYNEQFF.

The chain employs TRBV6-6 and TRBJ2-7, with D maybe TRBD2 (5 bases). V was clipped by 4 bases and J by 0 bases, with 13 bases between them. This CDR3 region has 15 residues. Germline CDR1 MNHNY, CDR2 SVGAGI (reference sequence). Here the CDR3 reads CASSFAGLHSYEQYF. In DNA form, the CDR3 reads TGTGCCAGCAGTTTTGCCGGACTTCACTCCTACGAGCAGTACTTC.

This clone was detected once. The chain couples TRBV6-4 to TRBJ2-3; a weak D match, TRBD1 (6 bases). V was cut by 2 bases and J by 6 bases, with 6 bases left in between. The CDR3 has 12 residues. Per the germline V gene, CDR1 is MRHNA and CDR2 is SNTAGT. The CDR3 coding sequence is TGTGCCAGCAGTGACCAGGGGGATACGCAGTATTTT. Translating it yields CASSDQGDTQYF.

This clone occurred a few times. The rearrangement links TRBV18 to TRBJ2-2; 8 nucleotides align to TRBD1. V lost 5 bases to trimming and J lost 1 base; unmatched junction nucleotides: 6. The V gene's germline CDR1 is KGHSH and CDR2 LQKENI. The CDR3 is 16 residues long. CDR3 coding DNA: TGTGCCAGCTCAGGACAGGGTATACGGAACACCGGGGAGCTGTTTTTT. This encodes CASSGQGIRNTGELFF.

This clone was found once. The rearrangement joins TRBV30 to TRBJ1-1, with D perhaps matching TRBD1 (6 bases). Trimming took off 0 bases at V and 0 bases at J, with 14 bases between the two ends. There are 16 residues in the CDR3. CDR1 is GTSNPN and CDR2 is SVGIG in the germline V gene (reference sequence). The CDR3 loop is CAWSVLHRELNTEAFF. The DNA of the CDR3 is TGTGCCTGGAGTGTACTCCACAGGGAACTGAACACTGAAGCTTTCTTT.

The chain recombines TRBV29-1 with TRBJ1-3; D gene uncertain. Per the germline V gene, CDR1 is SQVTM and CDR2 is ANQGSEA. With 5 bases removed from V and 0 bases from J, the gap between germline ends came to 8 bases. CDR3 size: 13 residues. The CDR3 region is CSVTRSSGNTIYF. The CDR3 DNA follows: TGCAGCGTTACGAGGAGCTCTGGAAACACCATATATTTT.

V is TRBV4-1 and J is TRBJ2-1; TRBD2 aligns across 13 bases. V shed 0 bases, J shed 7 bases, and the junction held 9 bases outside the gene matches. This CDR3 is 18 amino acids long. Germline-derived CDR1 and CDR2 are MGHRA and YSYEKL. CDR3 bases: TGCGCCAGCAGCCAAGATCCAGTGACTAGCGGGAGGCGAAATGAGCAGTTCTTC. It translates to CASSQDPVTSGRRNEQFF.

This chain joins TRBV5-4 and TRBJ2-5; 8 positions match TRBD2. J gave up 4 bases and V 0 bases, and 2 bases lay outside the gene matches. The CDR3 totals 14 residues. Germline CDR1 SGHNT, CDR2 YYREEE (reference sequence). The CDR3 sequence: CASSLALAGETQYF. The CDR3 DNA reads TGTGCCAGCAGCTTGGCTCTAGCGGGAGAGACCCAGTACTTC.

The V and J genes are TRBV5-1 and TRBJ1-1; weak D call: TRBD1 (5 bases). The germline V gene encodes CDR1 SGHRS and CDR2 YFSETQ. The length of the CDR3 is 13 residues. V gave up 0 bases and J gave up 2 bases, with 5 bases separating them. CDR3 nucleotide sequence: TGCGCCAGCAGCTTGGGGACAAACACTGAAGCTTTCTTT. It translates to CASSLGTNTEAFF.

This chain uses TRBV5-1 with TRBJ2-3, with D tentatively TRBD2 (6 bases). Germline assignment: CDR1 SGHRS and CDR2 YFSETQ. The V end was cut by 1 base, the J end by 1 base, with 19 bases between. This CDR3 is 18 amino acids long. DNA for the CDR3: TGCGCCAGCAGCTTGACCCCTCCCGGGGGATTTGGCACAGATACGCAGTATTTT. The encoded protein is CASSLTPPGGFGTDTQYF.

This clone has only a few counts. The chain carries TRBV25-1 and TRBJ2-5; weak D call: TRBD1 (5 bases). This CDR3 is built from 14 residues. Germline CDR1 reads MGHDK; CDR2 reads SYGVNS. V lost 3 bases and J 1 base, leaving 9 bases between the germline ends. The CDR3 bases are TGTGCCAGCAGTGACAGGGTAGTCCAAGAGACCCAGTACTTC. It translates to CASSDRVVQETQYF.

V usage is TRBV7-9 and J usage is TRBJ1-5; D not resolved. In germline, CDR1 is SEHNR, CDR2 FQNEAQ (reference sequence). This CDR3 has 14 amino acids. Trimming stripped 1 base from V and 4 bases from J, with 8 bases between. As DNA, the CDR3 is TGTGCCAGCAGCTTAGGACGGCGGAATCAGCCCCAGCATTTT. Protein product: CASSLGRRNQPQHF. The full variable domain, with the rest looked up from reference TRBV7-9 and TRBJ1-5, is DTGVSQNPRHKITKRGQNVTFRCDPISEHNRLYWYRQTLGQGPEFLTYFQNEAQLEKSRLLSDRFSAERPKGSFSTLEIQRTEQGDSAMYLCASSLGRRNQPQHFGDGTRLSIL.

The V call is TRBV6-5, the J call TRBJ2-7; D is ambiguous. CDR1 is MNHEY, CDR2 SVGAGI, per germline. Trimming left V 6 bases short and J 0 bases short, with 12 bases between. This CDR3 spans 14 amino acids. The CDR3 bases are TGTGCCAGCAGGAGAACAAGGAGCTCCTACGAGCAGTACTTC. Translation gives CASRRTRSSYEQYF.

In its sample, this clone was seen a few times. J is TRBJ2-1 and V is TRBV10-3; the match to TRBD2 covers 13 bases. CDR3 length equals 15 residues. The V gene end was trimmed by 3 bases and the J gene end by 9 bases; junction bases not matched to a gene: 5. In germline, CDR1 is ENHRY, CDR2 SYGVKD. In nucleotides, the CDR3 is TGTGCCATCAGTGATGGACTAGCGGGAGTGGGTGAGCAGTTCTTC. It is translated as CAISDGLAGVGEQFF.

J is TRBJ2-5 and V is TRBV24-1; 7 nucleotides agree with TRBD1. The germline gives CDR1 KGHDR, CDR2 SFDVKD. This CDR3 region has 13 residues. V was clipped by 3 bases and J by 10 bases; unmatched bases: 7. In DNA form, the CDR3 reads TGTGCCACCAGTGATGAACAGGGGAAGGACCAGTACTTC. It is translated as CATSDEQGKDQYF.

This clone has only one observation. V gene TRBV7-9 combines with J gene TRBJ1-4; no firm D call. V gave up 5 bases and J gave up 4 bases, with 14 bases separating them. Germline CDR1 reads SEHNR; CDR2 reads FQNEAQ (reference sequence). This CDR3 has 15 residues. Here the CDR3 DNA reads TGTGCCAGCAGCCCAACCAGGCCTGGTAATGAAAAACTGTTTTTT. It codes for CASSPTRPGNEKLFF.

The chain couples TRBV19 to TRBJ2-5, with a possible D match to TRBD1 (6 bases). V dropped 4 bases and J dropped 2 bases, with 8 bases sitting between them. The V gene's germline CDR1 is LNHDA and CDR2 SQIVND (reference sequence). The CDR3 spans 13 residues. The CDR3 bases are TGTGCCAGTAGTACAACAGGGCAAGAGACCCAGTACTTC. Translated, it gives CASSTTGQETQYF.

The J gene is TRBJ2-1, the V gene TRBV2; tentatively, D is TRBD1 (6 bases). V was clipped by 4 bases and J by 6 bases, with 13 bases between them. Germline CDR1 reads SNHLY; CDR2 reads FYNNEI. The CDR3 is 14 amino acids. The CDR3 loop is CASSVGARTNEQFF. The CDR3 DNA is TGTGCCAGCAGTGTGGGGGCGAGAACCAATGAGCAGTTCTTC. Supplemented by reference TRBV2 and TRBJ2-1, the full variable domain reads EPEVTQTPSHQVTQMGQEVILRCVPISNHLYFYWYRQILGQKVEFLVSFYNNEISEKSEIFDDQFSVERPDGSNFTLKIRSTKLEDSAMYFCASSVGARTNEQFFGPGTRLTVL.

The rearrangement uses TRBV7-9 and TRBJ1-3; no definite D call. Germline CDR1 and CDR2: SEHNR and FQNEAQ (reference sequence). V lost 5 bases and J 2 bases, leaving 22 bases between the germline ends. There are 18 residues in the CDR3. Written as DNA, the CDR3 is TGTGCCAGCAGCCGCACCCACATCGGCAGGCTCGCTGGAAACACCATATATTTT. It encodes CASSRTHIGRLAGNTIYF.

This chain joins TRBV10-3 and TRBJ1-6; 9 bases are shared with TRBD1. CDR1 is ENHRY, CDR2 SYGVKD, per germline. The CDR3 is 13 amino acids. Trimming at V came to 5 bases and at J to 9 bases, leaving 2 bases not matched to a gene. Written as DNA, the CDR3 is TGTGCCATCAGTCCGGGACAGGGTTCACCCCTCCACTTT. Its translation: CAISPGQGSPLHF.